What follows are 11 T cell receptor beta chains derived from one specimen sequenced in a study of blood T cell repertoires in COVID-19 (dated by TCRdb to the early 2020s). Library preparation was by the immunoSEQ multiplex PCR assay. As stored in TCRdb, this immuneACCESS dataset retains in-frame rearrangements with V and J assigned. A fraction of the clones does not appear; measured against another copy, unresolved V genes explain less than half of the discrepancy, and the remainder lacks a known reason. Present in this sample are around 100,000 clones, 80% to 90% of which were seen just once. The ten largest make up roughly 1.4% of the sample. Sequenced sample: peripheral blood. All receptors come from a man in his forties or fifties with acute or convalescent COVID-19.

The gene calls are TRBV3-1 (or the pseudogene TRBV3-2) and TRBJ1-1, with D uncertain. This CDR3 region has 12 residues. Germline V CDR1 and CDR2: LGHDT, YNNKEL (reference sequence). V lost 3 bases to trimming and J lost 2 bases, with 4 bases between them. The CDR3 nucleotides are TGTGCCAGCAGCCATATAAACACTGAAGCTTTCTTT. This codes for CASSHINTEAFF.

The chain couples TRBV6-6 to TRBJ1-2, with 10 bases that match TRBD1. This CDR3 region has 16 residues. V shed 6 bases and J 8 bases; nucleotides not matched to a gene: 15. CDR1 MNHNY and CDR2 SVGAGI come from the germline V gene (reference sequence). CDR3: CASSQGGTGEEEGYTF. The CDR3 nucleotides read TGTGCCAGCAGCCAAGGCGGGACAGGGGAGGAAGAGGGCTACACCTTC.

V is TRBV5-6 and J is TRBJ1-6; TRBD1 might be the D (5 bases). Germline CDR1 reads SGHDT; CDR2 reads YYEEEE. Between the trimmed V and J ends, which lost 1 base and 8 bases, there was a span of 13 bases. This CDR3 has 15 residues. The CDR3 region is CASSLLRGADSPLHF. The CDR3 DNA reads TGTGCCAGCAGCTTGTTGCGTGGGGCTGATTCACCCCTCCACTTT.

The rearrangement links TRBV6-5 to TRBJ1-6, with TRBD1 identical over 7 bases. V dropped 9 bases and J dropped 3; count of bases not matched to a gene: 2. The germline CDR1 and CDR2 sequences are MNHEY and SVGAGI. The CDR3 loop spans 13 amino acids. CDR3 nucleotide sequence: TGTGCCAGTTGGACAGGCTATAATTCACCCCTCCACTTT. Protein sequence: CASWTGYNSPLHF.

This clone is a singleton in its sample. The chain has TRBV6-6 and TRBJ2-1; D remains ambiguous. The CDR3 extends over 16 amino acids. Germline V gives CDR1 MNHNY, CDR2 SVGAGI (reference sequence). V shed 0 bases and J shed 6 bases, with 15 bases lying between them. CDR3 sequence reads: CASSYSSFGVGNEQFF. CDR3 DNA: TGTGCCAGCAGTTACTCTAGCTTTGGAGTGGGCAATGAGCAGTTCTTC.

The chain carries TRBV27 and TRBJ2-5, with 9 nucleotides matching TRBD1. With 8 bases clipped from V and 3 bases from J, the junction kept 10 bases outside the gene matches. CDR1 MNHEY and CDR2 SMNVEV come from the germline V gene (reference sequence). CDR3 length equals 15 residues. The CDR3 sequence: CASWGQGTPKETQYF. The CDR3 DNA sequence: TGTGCCAGCTGGGGACAGGGCACACCGAAAGAGACCCAGTACTTC.

CDR3 sequence (DNA): TGTGCCAGCAGCCAGGGACTAGCGGCAGTATCCACCGGGGAGCTGTTTTTT. Residues: CASSQGLAAVSTGELFF. The chain is built from TRBV3-1 (or the pseudogene TRBV3-2) and TRBJ2-2, with 11 positions matching TRBD2. V lost 3 bases to trimming and J lost 4 bases; unmatched junction nucleotides: 7. Per the germline V gene, CDR1 is LGHDT and CDR2 is YNNKEL (reference sequence). CDR3 size: 17 residues.

J is TRBJ2-2 and V is TRBV7-9; D is undetermined. V lost 4 bases and J 8 bases, leaving 11 bases between the germline ends. Germline V gene lookup returns CDR1 SEHNR and CDR2 FQNEAQ (reference sequence). The length of the CDR3 is 13 residues. CDR3 region: CASSSGSSGELFF. In nucleotides, the CDR3 is TGTGCCAGCAGCTCCGGTTCGAGTGGGGAGCTGTTTTTT.

The gene calls are TRBV6-1 and TRBJ2-3; possible D gene TRBD2, 5 bases. The germline V gene has CDR1 MNHNS and CDR2 SASEGT. V was clipped by 4 bases and J by 1 base, with 15 bases between them. The CDR3 runs 16 residues. The CDR3 is CASSGVLAWGTDTQYF. The CDR3 nucleotides are TGTGCCAGCAGTGGGGTGCTAGCTTGGGGCACAGATACGCAGTATTTT.

The rearrangement links TRBV6-5 to TRBJ2-7, with 8 bases lining up with TRBD2. The CDR3 length is 14 residues. Germline lookup yields CDR1 MNHEY and CDR2 SVGAGI. Trimming took 7 bases from V and 2 from J; bases not matched to a gene: 7. The CDR3 reads CASTAGGGTYEQYF. The DNA of the CDR3 is TGTGCCAGCACCGCCGGGGGGGGCACCTACGAGCAGTACTTC.

The chain couples TRBV30 to TRBJ2-7; 8 bases fit TRBD1. Germline CDR1 reads GTSNPN; CDR2 reads SVGIG (reference sequence). The CDR3 covers 13 residues. Germline trimming cut 6 bases from V and 6 bases from J; bases unmatched to any gene: 10. This chain's CDR3 is CACDWTGSREQYF. The CDR3, as DNA: TGTGCCTGCGATTGGACAGGGTCCCGCGAGCAGTACTTC.